This note documents a single TCR beta chain sequence. This sample is part of a study of T cells in Graves' hyperthyroidism and ophthalmopathy. Thyroid ultrasound and orbital computed tomography, with clinical symptoms and serum thyroxine and TRAb, informed diagnoses. There were TCR beta CDR3 regions amplified from RNA transcripts. First-round RT-PCR with HTBI primers amplified the TCR CDR3 region. TCRdb re-called the multiplex PCR reads through MiXCR, storing one row per CDR3 protein. Altogether roughly 350,000 distinct CDR3 sequences are present, roughly 15% being singletons, with the ten largest covering roughly 35%. The junction had 7 bases not matched to a gene; V was cut back by 3 bases and J by 7 bases. Germline-derived CDR1 and CDR2 are WNHNN and SYGVQD (reference sequence). This CDR3 has 14 residues.

The rearrangement joins TRBV10-1 to TRBJ1-2; 8 nucleotides align to TRBD1. This clonotype was sampled from a woman aged 40-49 years with Graves' ophthalmopathy. The sample comprised blood. CDR3 DNA: TGCGCCAGCAGTGAATCCAGGACAGGGAGTGGCTACACCTTC. This codes for CASSESRTGSGYTF.